These T cell receptor beta chains were read from a single sample in a study of CD8 T cells in Susac syndrome. TCRdb redid the calling of the immunoSEQ multiplex PCR reads with MiXCR, one entry per CDR3 protein. The data hold 55,000 to 75,000 distinct CDR3 sequences, with 85% to 95% observed a single time. The sample consisted of CD4+ T cells from PBMCs. Receptors originate from a human donor with Susac syndrome. Each CDR3 is given with its conserved first and last residue. The D gene is left open where the match is weak. Clone size is shown for a subset of rows, as once, few, many or a class of expanded clone.

.	TRBV12-3/TRBV12-4	.	TRBJ2-2	CASSWDIRYTGELFF	TGTGCCAGCAGTTGGGACATCAGATACACCGGGGAGCTGTTTTTT
TRBD2	TRBV6-2/TRBV6-3	.	TRBJ2-1	CASSKTSGGVHEQFF	TGTGCCAGCAGTAAGACTAGCGGGGGTGTCCATGAGCAGTTCTTC
.	TRBV16	.	TRBJ1-6	CASSQWKENSPLHF	TGTGCCAGCAGCCAATGGAAAGAAAATTCACCCCTCCACTTT
.	TRBV6-1	.	TRBJ1-5	CASSEGFGSHQPQHF	TGTGCCAGCAGTGAAGGATTTGGTTCCCATCAGCCCCAGCATTTT
TRBD2	TRBV20-1	.	TRBJ2-1	CSARDGGGSGGQNYNEQFF	TGCAGTGCTAGAGATGGCGGGGGTAGCGGGGGCCAGAACTACAATGAGCAGTTCTTC
.	TRBV14	.	TRBJ1-1	CASSQEYFGTLNTEAFF	TGTGCCAGCAGCCAGGAGTACTTTGGGACACTGAACACTGAAGCTTTCTTT
.	TRBV12-3/TRBV12-4	.	TRBJ2-5	CASSLRTVGETQYF	TGTGCCAGCAGTTTACGGACAGTAGGAGAGACCCAGTACTTC
.	TRBV19	.	TRBJ2-1	CAARRSSYNEQFF	TGTGCCGCCCGGAGGAGCTCCTACAATGAGCAGTTCTTC
.	TRBV7-3	.	TRBJ2-5	CASSFSGTLKETQYF	TGTGCCAGCAGCTTTTCCGGGACCCTAAAAGAGACCCAGTACTTC
.	TRBV5-1	.	TRBJ1-1	CASTQAGSTEAFF	TGCGCCAGCACCCAGGCAGGGAGTACTGAAGCTTTCTTT
TRBD1	TRBV18	.	TRBJ1-1	CASSTQGAPSAEAFF	TGTGCCAGCTCAACCCAGGGGGCTCCGAGTGCTGAAGCTTTCTTT
TRBD1	TRBV6-5	.	TRBJ2-6	CASSPQGPGANVLTF	TGTGCCAGCAGCCCACAGGGGCCTGGGGCCAACGTCCTGACTTTC
.	TRBV7-2	.	TRBJ1-4	CASSSMGEKLFF	TGTGCCAGCAGCTCCATGGGTGAAAAACTGTTTTTT
.	TRBV7-7	.	TRBJ2-3	CASSPMTGTDTQYF	TGTGCTAGCAGCCCTATGACAGGCACAGATACGCAGTATTTT
.	TRBV21-1	.	TRBJ2-3	CASSPHRGRVADTQYF	TGTGCCAGCAGCCCCCACAGGGGGCGCGTGGCAGATACGCAGTATTTT
TRBD1	TRBV25-1	.	TRBJ1-4	CASHRTGEKLFF	TGTGCCAGCCACAGGACAGGAGAAAAACTGTTTTTT
TRBD1	TRBV28	.	TRBJ1-1	CASKTGGEGNTEAFF	TGTGCCAGCAAGACAGGGGGCGAAGGGAACACTGAAGCTTTCTTT
TRBD2	TRBV20-1	.	TRBJ2-5	CSAWTSGGRRETQYF	TGCAGTGCTTGGACTAGCGGGGGCCGGAGGGAGACCCAGTACTTC
.	TRBV28	.	TRBJ2-5	CASSLILQETQYF	TGTGCCAGCAGTTTAATCCTCCAAGAGACCCAGTACTTC
.	TRBV28	.	TRBJ1-6	CASSFLSLTGFNSPLHF	TGTGCCAGCAGTTTCCTCTCCCTTACAGGTTTCAATTCACCCCTCCACTTT
.	TRBV24-1	.	TRBJ1-2	CATSDTTGGAKSYGYTF	TGTGCCACCAGTGACACTACTGGAGGGGCGAAATCCTATGGCTACACCTTC
.	TRBV6-2/TRBV6-3	.	TRBJ2-3	CASTPQLGTQYF	TGTGCCAGCACCCCCCAGCTAGGTACGCAGTATTTT
.	TRBV24-1	.	TRBJ1-2	CATSDPDGHYGYTF	TGTGCCACCAGTGATCCGGACGGACACTATGGCTACACCTTC
.	TRBV18	.	TRBJ1-1	CASSPKGRWAFF	TGTGCCAGCTCACCAAAGGGGCGTTGGGCTTTCTTT
TRBD1	TRBV20-1	once	TRBJ2-7	CSATGQAYEQYF	TGCAGTGCTACGGGACAGGCCTACGAGCAGTACTTC
.	TRBV6-5	.	TRBJ1-1	CASSYSGGNTEAFF	TGTGCCAGCAGTTACTCGGGGGGGAACACTGAAGCTTTCTTT
.	TRBV2	.	TRBJ1-3	CASSVLENTIYF	TGTGCCAGCAGTGTTCTGGAAAACACCATATATTTT
.	TRBV19	.	TRBJ1-1	CASGQGYTEAFF	TGTGCCAGTGGGCAGGGATACACTGAAGCTTTCTTT
TRBD1	TRBV11-2	.	TRBJ1-1	CASSYRGAEAFF	TGTGCCAGCAGTTACAGGGGCGCCGAAGCTTTCTTT
TRBD1	TRBV6-2/TRBV6-3	.	TRBJ1-5	CASSLPQGDSNQPQHF	TGTGCCAGCAGCCTCCCTCAGGGGGACAGCAATCAGCCCCAGCATTTT
.	TRBV28	once	TRBJ2-7	CASSPGLYEQYF	TGTGCCAGCAGTCCCGGACTTTACGAGCAGTACTTC
TRBD1	TRBV7-6	.	TRBJ1-6	CASSLGVGQGDSPLHF	TGTGCCAGCAGCTTAGGAGTGGGACAGGGCGATTCACCCCTCCACTTT
TRBD1	TRBV20-1	.	TRBJ1-5	CSAGQVTNQPQHF	TGCAGTGCCGGACAGGTGACCAATCAGCCCCAGCATTTT
TRBD2	TRBV6-5	.	TRBJ2-7	CASSYSVHQRTRYYEQYF	TGTGCCAGCAGTTACTCGGTCCATCAGCGGACTAGATACTACGAGCAGTACTTC
.	TRBV6-2/TRBV6-3	.	TRBJ2-7	CASSPGRIYEQYF	TGTGCCAGCAGTCCGGGGAGAATCTACGAGCAGTACTTC
.	TRBV28	.	TRBJ1-6	CASSGQGSSYNSPLHF	TGTGCCAGCAGCGGTCAAGGGAGCTCCTATAATTCACCCCTCCACTTT
.	TRBV7-2	.	TRBJ2-2	CASSSFEIGTGELFF	TGTGCCAGCAGCTCGTTCGAGATTGGCACCGGGGAGCTGTTTTTT
.	TRBV5-1	.	TRBJ2-7	CASSLDAGGNFVQYF	TGCGCCAGCAGCTTGGATGCAGGGGGGAATTTTGTGCAGTACTTC
.	TRBV30	once	TRBJ2-7	CAWSRPFGEQYF	TGTGCCTGGAGTAGACCCTTTGGCGAGCAGTACTTC
TRBD1	TRBV5-1	.	TRBJ2-7	CASSSGQGAIYEQYF	TGCGCCAGCAGCTCAGGACAGGGGGCTATCTACGAGCAGTACTTC
.	TRBV7-2	.	TRBJ2-5	CASSQRETQYF	TGTGCCAGCAGCCAGCGGGAGACCCAGTACTTC
.	TRBV30	.	TRBJ1-1	CAWSVRESTEAFF	TGTGCCTGGAGTGTACGGGAGAGTACTGAAGCTTTCTTT
.	TRBV11-3	.	TRBJ1-1	CASSEVGVNTEAFF	TGTGCCAGCAGCGAGGTCGGGGTGAACACTGAAGCTTTCTTT
TRBD1	TRBV20-1	.	TRBJ1-2	CSATTGGSLNYGYTF	TGCAGTGCTACGACAGGGGGCTCGCTTAACTATGGCTACACCTTC
.	TRBV7-3	once	TRBJ1-5	CASSLVRGYNQPQHF	TGTGCCAGCAGCTTAGTGCGCGGATACAATCAGCCCCAGCATTTT
TRBD1	TRBV5-6	.	TRBJ1-5	CASSFSPGGRQQPQHF	TGTGCCAGCAGCTTTAGTCCAGGGGGGAGACAGCAGCCCCAGCATTTT